The next 21 T cell receptor beta chains were all read from a single sample in a study of blood T cells in healthy people across ages. Next came a second PCR, run for about 7 to 12 cycles, which used a sample-barcoded 5' primer along with a J-beta primer mix. A single record per CDR3 protein comes from TCRdb applying MiXCR to the 5' RACE reads. The sample holds some 900,000 distinct CDR3 sequences, 45% to 50% seen once. The sequencing input was blood. All receptors derive from a man under 40 in good health.

This clonotype was detected only a few times. The genes are TRBV28 and TRBJ2-3, with D tentatively TRBD1 or TRBD2 (6 bases each). CDR1 is MDHEN and CDR2 is SYDVKM in the germline V gene. The CDR3 has 13 residues. Trimming stripped 8 bases from V and 4 bases from J, with 13 bases between. CDR3 in amino acids: CASGGLQADTQYF. CDR3 sequence (DNA): TGTGCCAGCGGGGGGCTCCAAGCAGATACGCAGTATTTT.

About this clonotype: One end of the junction is discordant with germline, which a read error may explain. The chain combines TRBV3-1 with TRBJ2-7; the D gene is possibly TRBD1 (6 bases). CDR3 length: 15 residues. Germline CDR1 and CDR2: LGHDT and YNNKEL (reference sequence). The CDR3 DNA is TGTGCCGGCAGCCAAGCTTGGGGGCAGCGCTACGAGCAGTACTTC. This translates into CAGSQAWGQRYEQYF.

This sequence joins TRBV2 and TRBJ2-5; D unclear. The last part of the DNA fits TRBJ2-7 better; the J call may be wrong. Germline V gives CDR1 SNHLY, CDR2 FYNNEI. The CDR3 has 13 amino acids. The CDR3 coding sequence is TGTGCCAGCAGTGAAGGGCTAGACCACGAGCAGTACTTC. It codes for CASSEGLDHEQYF.

This clonotype was found a few times. This chain connects TRBV29-1 to TRBJ1-2; D is possibly TRBD1 (6 bases). Looked up from germline, CDR1 is SQVTM and CDR2 is ANQGSEA. CDR3 length equals 14 residues. Deletions cut 6 bases from V and 3 bases from J, with 17 bases between. Here the CDR3 reads CSVKTGSAYYGYTF. The CDR3 bases are TGCAGCGTGAAGACAGGTTCGGCCTACTATGGCTACACCTTC.

A remark on this clonotype: Given a much more abundant clone one base away, this may be a read error. J is TRBJ1-5 and V is TRBV6-5; no clear D gene. The CDR3 consists of 13 residues. The germline V gene encodes CDR1 MNHEY and CDR2 SVGAGI. Trimming stripped 2 bases from V and 6 bases from J, with 8 bases between. The CDR3 loop reads CASSYSPRQPQHF. The CDR3 bases are TGTGCCAGCAGTTACAGCCCCCGTCAGCCCCAGCATTTT.

This clonotype came up a few times. The V and J genes are TRBV14 and TRBJ2-3, with no clear D. In germline, CDR1 is SGHDN, CDR2 FVKESK. Trimming took 1 base from V and 2 from J, leaving 7 bases between them. The CDR3 is 14 residues long. This chain's CDR3 is CASSQASTTDTQYF. As DNA, the CDR3 is TGTGCCAGCAGCCAAGCCTCTACCACAGATACGCAGTATTTT.

A note on this clonotype: With a much larger clone just one base away, this may be a read error. The gene calls are TRBV6-5 and TRBJ2-5; D possibly corresponds to TRBD2 (5 bases). This CDR3 has 15 amino acids. CDR1 and CDR2 from the germline V gene are MNHEY and SVGAGI. Between the trimmed V and J ends, which lost 5 bases and 11 bases, there was a span of 24 bases. CDR3 in DNA: TGTGCCAGCAGTGCTACTAGTCCTACCTACAATGAGCAGTACTTC. Protein sequence: CASSATSPTYNEQYF.

V is TRBV21-1 and J is TRBJ2-4; TRBD1, the table's D call, was not compared with the DNA. Judging by the DNA end, TRBJ2-7 fits better; the J call may be wrong. TRBV21-1 is designated a pseudogene. The CDR3 loop spans 13 amino acids. CDR3 sequence: CASSKGQGDEQYF. Written as DNA, the CDR3 is TGTGCCAGCAGCAAAGGACAGGGGGACGAGCAGTACTTC.

The chain combines TRBV3-1 with TRBJ2-3; 9 bases are shared with TRBD2. Germline V gene sequence: CDR1 LGHDT, CDR2 YNNKEL (reference sequence). The CDR3 is made up of 15 amino acids. J lost 6 bases, V lost 5 bases, and 9 bases had no gene match. The CDR3 DNA reads TGTGCCAGCAGCAGTAGCGGGGGCCGGTTGGATACGCAGTATTTT. Translation gives CASSSSGGRLDTQYF.

A few counts support this clonotype. The chain employs TRBV13 and TRBJ2-3; 9 bases fit TRBD2. Germline lookup yields CDR1 PRHDT and CDR2 FYEKMQ (reference sequence). The CDR3 runs 15 residues. V lost 7 bases, J lost 2 bases, and 7 bases stayed unmatched. The CDR3 bases are TGTGCCAGCACCCAGGGACTAGCCCCCACAGATACGCAGTATTTT. This translates into CASTQGLAPTDTQYF.

This chain uses TRBV4-1 with TRBJ1-5; perhaps TRBD1 as D (5 bases). The ends were cut back, 0 bases at V and 5 bases at J, with 20 bases in the middle. This CDR3 region has 18 residues. Germline V lookup: CDR1 MGHRA, CDR2 YSYEKL. CDR3 DNA: TGCGCCAGCAGCCAAGATACGGGGGGTTTTGATGTAGATCAGCCCCAGCATTTT. This sequence encodes CASSQDTGGFDVDQPQHF.

A few counts support this clonotype. The V and J genes are TRBV6-5 and TRBJ2-4, with TRBD2 identical over 10 bases. V was clipped by 5 bases and J by 7 bases; unmatched bases: 8. The germline CDR1 and CDR2 sequences are MNHEY and SVGAGI. This CDR3 contains 15 residues. The CDR3 region is CASSLAGAGRNIQYF. The DNA for the CDR3 is TGTGCCAGCAGTCTAGCGGGGGCCGGGAGGAACATTCAGTACTTC.

The chain uses TRBV19 and TRBJ2-7, with D possibly being TRBD1 (5 bases). The V gene's germline CDR1 is LNHDA and CDR2 SQIVND (reference sequence). Between the trimmed V and J ends, which lost 3 bases and 1 base, there was a span of 10 bases. The CDR3 is 14 residues long. The chain's CDR3 is CASSITGPSYEQYF. The CDR3 bases are TGTGCCAGTAGTATTACAGGACCATCCTACGAGCAGTACTTC.

Many counts were recorded for this clonotype. The V and J genes are TRBV12-3 or TRBV12-4 and TRBJ1-5, with D possibly TRBD1 on 5 matching bases. V was cut by 7 bases and J by 2 bases, with 12 bases left in between. The CDR3 is 14 residues long. The CDR3, as DNA: TGTGCCAGCAACCAAGGAGGGGGCAATCAGCCCCAGCATTTT. This codes for CASNQGGGNQPQHF.

This clonotype has just a few counts. A read error may produce the germline difference seen at one junction end. The chain employs TRBV11-2 and TRBJ2-1; 8 bases align to TRBD2. This CDR3 has 17 amino acids. CDR1 and CDR2 from the germline V gene are SGHAT and FQNNGV. CDR3 coding DNA: TGTGCCAGCAGTTTAGCGGCGGGGGGAGGTCATTTAGGTGAGCAGTTCTTC. This sequence encodes CASSLAAGGGHLGEQFF.

The CDR3 loop is CASSPSVGILNTEAFF. Written as DNA, the CDR3 is TGTGCCAGCAGCCCCTCCGTGGGGATCCTGAACACTGAAGCTTTCTTT. The gene calls are TRBV28 and TRBJ1-1; D is ambiguous. Per germline, CDR1 MDHEN and CDR2 SYDVKM. V was pared by 6 bases and J by 0 bases, with 17 bases between. This CDR3 is 16 amino acids long.

The V gene is TRBV7-2, the J gene TRBJ2-3, with D perhaps matching TRBD2 (7 bases). The V end lost 3 bases, the J end lost 0 bases, and 13 bases lay between the germline ends. This CDR3 is built from 16 residues. The V gene's germline CDR1 is SGHTA and CDR2 FQGNSA. The CDR3 region has the DNA TGTGCCAGCAGCTTCTACGGGGGGCAAAGCACAGATACGCAGTATTTT. Residues: CASSFYGGQSTDTQYF.

This clonotype was recorded at least ten times. The rearrangement links TRBV5-1 to TRBJ1-6; D is unclear. The CDR3 runs to 15 residues. Trimming cost V 5 bases and J 4 bases, with 13 bases left between them. Germline CDR1 SGHRS, CDR2 YFSETQ. In nucleotides, the CDR3 is TGCGCCAGCAGGGCCCGAGAGAATTATAATTCACCCCTCCACTTT. The encoded protein is CASRARENYNSPLHF.

V is TRBV12-3 or TRBV12-4 and J is TRBJ2-7, with D perhaps TRBD2 (7 bases). Trimming cost V 7 bases and J 4 bases, with 14 bases left between them. The CDR3 is made up of 13 amino acids. The CDR3 reads CASKSGGKYEQYF. CDR3 DNA: TGTGCCAGCAAGTCGGGGGGCAAGTACGAGCAGTACTTC.

The V call is TRBV30, the J call TRBJ2-1, with a tentative D call TRBD2 (5 bases). CDR3 length: 13 amino acids. In germline, CDR1 is GTSNPN, CDR2 SVGIG (reference sequence). Trimming took off 0 bases at V and 6 bases at J, with 9 bases between the two ends. CDR3 in amino acids: CAWSVRGLNEQFF. The CDR3 nucleotides read TGTGCCTGGAGTGTCCGGGGTCTCAATGAGCAGTTCTTC.

There are a few counts of this clonotype. This chain links TRBV30 with TRBJ1-5; TRBD1 matches at 10 bases. Germline CDR1 is GTSNPN and CDR2 is SVGIG (reference sequence). Trimming took 0 bases from V and 6 from J; bases not matched to a gene: 5. CDR3 length equals 15 residues. Here the CDR3 reads CAWSVPGTGVQPQHF. The CDR3 DNA follows: TGTGCCTGGAGTGTACCGGGGACAGGGGTTCAGCCCCAGCATTTT.